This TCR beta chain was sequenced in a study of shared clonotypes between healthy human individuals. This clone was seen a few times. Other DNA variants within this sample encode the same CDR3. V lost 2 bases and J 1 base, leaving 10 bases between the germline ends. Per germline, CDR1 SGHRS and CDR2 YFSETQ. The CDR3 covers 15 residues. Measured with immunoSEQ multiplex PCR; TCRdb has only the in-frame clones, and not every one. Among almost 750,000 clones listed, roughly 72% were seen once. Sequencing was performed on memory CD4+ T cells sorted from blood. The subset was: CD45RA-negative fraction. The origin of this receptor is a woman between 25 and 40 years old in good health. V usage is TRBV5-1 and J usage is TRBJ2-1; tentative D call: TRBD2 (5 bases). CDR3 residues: CASSFSSGSYNEQFF. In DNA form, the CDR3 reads TGCGCCAGCAGCTTCTCCAGCGGTTCCTACAATGAGCAGTTCTTC.